This T cell receptor (beta chain) was recovered during a study of T cells in localized non-small cell lung cancer. Study conclusions and caveats: Clonality peaked in uninvolved adjacent lung rather than tumor. Appearance in adjacent lung was seen for a median around 61 of the top 100 tumor clones. Multi-region tumor sequencing was not done, so intratumor heterogeneity could not be excluded.

Profiled with immunoSEQ multiplex PCR; TCRdb holds only in-frame clones, not every one. The table includes about 24,000 clones, 80% to 85% detected once. There are 17 residues in the CDR3. Germline V gives CDR1 SGHVS, CDR2 FQNEAQ. V was shortened by 5 bases and J by 7 bases, with 23 bases between the two germline ends. For this clone: Its antigen is as yet unknown.

This receptor was taken from a man aged 40 to 70 with stage II lung adenocarcinoma. The chain recombines TRBV7-8 with TRBJ2-2, with a possible D match to TRBD1 (7 bases). The sample in question was PBMCs, obtained before any cancer treatment. The CDR3 loop is CASSPRGVNYDIGELFF. The DNA of the CDR3 is TGTGCCAGCAGCCCCAGGGGGGTCAATTACGACATCGGGGAGCTGTTTTTT.